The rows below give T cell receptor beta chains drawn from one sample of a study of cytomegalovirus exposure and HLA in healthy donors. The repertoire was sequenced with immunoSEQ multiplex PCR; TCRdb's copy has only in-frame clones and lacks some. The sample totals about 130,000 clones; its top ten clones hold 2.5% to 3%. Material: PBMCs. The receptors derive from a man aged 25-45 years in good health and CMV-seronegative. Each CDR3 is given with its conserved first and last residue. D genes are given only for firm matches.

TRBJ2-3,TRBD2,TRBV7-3,CASSLLGGTDTQYF,TGTGCCAGCAGCCTACTGGGGGGGACAGATACGCAGTATTTT
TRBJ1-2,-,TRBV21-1,CASSDRTLRYGYTF,TGTGCCAGCAGCGACAGGACACTTCGCTATGGCTACACCTTC
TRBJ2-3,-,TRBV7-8,CASSLDTREPWFGTDTQYF,TGTGCCAGCAGCTTGGACACCCGGGAGCCCTGGTTCGGCACAGATACGCAGTATTTT
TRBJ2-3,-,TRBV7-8,CASSLGRVPTDTQYF,TGTGCCAGCAGCTTAGGCCGGGTGCCCACAGATACGCAGTATTTT
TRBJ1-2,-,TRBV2,CASSSHRETNYGYTF,TGTGCCAGCAGTTCCCACAGGGAAACTAACTATGGCTACACCTTC
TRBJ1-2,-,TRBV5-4,CASNDRLYSGYTF,TGTGCCAGCAACGATCGCCTTTACTCTGGCTACACCTTC
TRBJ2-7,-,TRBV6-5,CASSHPRGEQYF,TGTGCCAGCAGCCACCCGAGGGGGGAGCAGTACTTC
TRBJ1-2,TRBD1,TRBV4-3,CASSQTGGVPNYGYTF,TGCGCCAGCAGCCAAACAGGGGGCGTTCCTAACTATGGCTACACCTTC
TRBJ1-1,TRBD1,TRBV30,CAWSPGQGGTEAFF,TGTGCCTGGAGTCCGGGACAGGGGGGCACTGAAGCTTTCTTT
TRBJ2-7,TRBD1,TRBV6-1,CASSLGQVVYEQYF,TGTGCCAGCAGTCTGGGACAGGTGGTTTACGAGCAGTACTTC
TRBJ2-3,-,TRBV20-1,CGGGNTDTQYF,TGCGGGGGAGGCAACACAGATACGCAGTATTTT
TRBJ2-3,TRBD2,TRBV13,CASSSKLAGSTDTQYF,TGTGCCAGCAGCTCCAAACTAGCGGGCAGCACAGATACGCAGTATTTT
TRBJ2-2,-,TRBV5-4,CASSLRATGELFF,TGTGCCAGCAGCTTGCGCGCCACCGGGGAGCTGTTTTTT
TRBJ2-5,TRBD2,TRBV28,CASSTSGGSRETQYF,TGTGCCAGCTCGACTAGCGGAGGGAGTAGGGAGACCCAGTACTTC
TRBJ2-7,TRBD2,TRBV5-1,CASPTGLAGEQYF,TGCGCCAGCCCCACCGGACTAGCCGGGGAGCAGTACTTC
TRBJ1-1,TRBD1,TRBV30,CAWSGQGNTEAFF,TGTGCCTGGAGCGGACAGGGGAACACTGAAGCTTTCTTT